One T cell receptor beta chain is described in this entry. The germline V and J ends were trimmed by 6 bases and 10 bases, with 21 bases remaining between them. The CDR3 covers 14 residues. In germline, CDR1 is MNHGY, CDR2 SAAAGT. Treatment described: preoperative locoregional IRX-2 cytokine immunotherapy. This phase Ib study tested locoregional IRX-2 cytokine immunotherapy given before surgery. The data originate from a study of preoperative IRX-2 immunotherapy in early breast cancer. The repertoire was sequenced with immunoSEQ multiplex PCR; TCRdb's copy has only in-frame clones and lacks some. The repertoire includes 90,000 to 100,000 clones, roughly 88% of them detected once, and under 2.5% sits in the top ten.

This sequence joins TRBV6-8 and TRBJ1-1; D call uncertain. This sequence originates from a human donor with breast cancer. The sequencing used tumor tissue, collected after IRX-2 immunotherapy. CDR3 residues: CASSRSGLPRGAFF. The DNA for the CDR3 is TGTGCCAGCAGCCGCTCGGGCCTGCCCCGGGGAGCTTTCTTT.